This T cell receptor beta chain was profiled in a study of blood T cells in healthy people across ages. This clonotype showed up just a few times. Its antigen is still unknown. Then a second PCR, running roughly 7 to 11 cycles, was carried out with a sample-barcoded 5' primer and a J-beta primer mix. TCRdb ran MiXCR on the 5' RACE reads and lists one entry per CDR3 protein. Here the sample spans more than 1,000,000 distinct CDR3 sequences, about 25% being singletons. Study outcomes and limitations: A greater number of naive CD4+ cells and higher diversity distinguished long-lived donors from aged donors.

CDR1 SGHTA and CDR2 FQGTGA come from the germline V gene. Trimming took 5 bases from V and 5 from J, leaving 13 bases between them. This CDR3 comprises 14 residues. Separately, the same data were catalogued under a study of T cells of mothers and their children. Per that paper: Not a single persistent microchimeric T cell clone was detected.

The sample was blood. The chain couples TRBV7-3 to TRBJ1-5, with D unresolved. The sequence derives from a girl aged 2 to 10 in good health. The chain's CDR3 is CASSPQVGDQPQHF. The DNA for the CDR3 is TGTGCCAGCAGCCCCCAGGTCGGGGATCAGCCCCAGCATTTT.